What follows describes a single T cell receptor (beta chain). This clone is termed medium-sized (0.01 to 0.1%). Its specific antigen is unknown. Base qualities were left out, and no much larger clone turns up one base away. The immunoSEQ Assay, a bias-controlled multiplex PCR, was used to amplify TCRbeta CDR3 regions from genomic DNA. The original pipeline was this. Within the assay, amplification of reference gene primers was used to estimate how many nucleated cells each sample contained. To quantify the absolute abundance of each unique TCRbeta CDR3 rearrangement, sequence reads were collapsed and filtered. Productive Simpson clonality was computed per sample as the square root of Simpson's diversity index over productive rearrangements. Entries here come from immuneACCESS through TCRdb and include only in-frame sequences with V and J called. Some clones fail to appear in such tables; in the studies checked, an unresolved V gene covers under half of the shortfall, and the cause of the remainder is unknown. That table furnishes V, J and clone size, whereas the DNA furnished D and trimming. This sample holds approximately 97,000 clones; approximately 84% were observed only once. About 4.3% of the sample is in the top ten clones.

The CDR1 and CDR2 encoded by the germline V gene are SGHDN and FVKESK. Spanning cysteine to phenylalanine, the CDR3 consists of 15 amino acids. Solely the CDR3 DNA is kept, with 45 bases framed from the first base. A distance of 17 bases separates the germline ends of V and J, which lose 7 bases and 1 base respectively. Each collaborating institution followed its own protocols to collect whole blood in K2EDTA tubes. For TCRbeta analysis, collaborators shipped samples in one of three forms: frozen whole blood, isolated PBMCs, or DNA extracted from either of those sample types. This record belongs to a study of blood T cell repertoires in COVID-19 (dated by TCRdb to about 2020). Background for the entire study: The collaborator samples originated in the United States, Italy and Spain and spanned the acute and convalescent phases of COVID-19. The repertoires were released in a freely available public database intended as a resource for research on the immune response to SARS-CoV-2. Samples came from the ongoing ImmuneRACE study (first 160 participants) plus 1,254 subjects from 6 global collaborators. The material from the prospective study consisted of cDNA or gDNA derived from T cells, B-cell-depleted T cells, or PBMCs. HLA class I and class II types, where available, came from metadata supplied by the sample provider rather than from assay-based typing. Subjects who had been exposed to COVID-19, were actively infected with it, or had recovered from it provided the deeply sampled blood TCRbeta repertoires that made up the dataset. A de-identified subject ID, COVID-19 status, age in years and sex were almost always included in the sample metadata. The research as a whole found: How much clinical and demographic metadata was included differed by source and by participant, and the metadata was provided uncurated.

The sequenced sample consisted of peripheral blood. The receptor's source is a man aged 55 to 70 with acute or convalescent COVID-19. The V gene is TRBV14 and the J gene is TRBJ2-7; the D gene is possibly TRBD1, with 5 bases matching. Here the CDR3 is given as CASTDTYSPSYEQYF. The nucleotide sequence is given as TGTGCCAGCACGGACACCTACAGTCCTTCCTACGAGCAGTACTTC. The variable domain in full, with residues beyond the CDR3 obtained from the reference TRBV14 and TRBJ2-7 genes, is EAGVTQFPSHSVIEKGQTVTLRCDPISGHDNLYWYRRVMGKEIKFLLHFVKESKQDESGMPNNRFLAERTGGTYSTLKVQPAELEDSGVYFCASTDTYSPSYEQYFGPGTRLTVT.